Detailed here is one T cell receptor (beta chain). Its specificity is not known. These data belong to a study of cytomegalovirus exposure and HLA in healthy donors. Use of 60 Vbeta and 13 Jbeta primers characterized the PCR. Repertoires were generated with immunoSEQ multiplex PCR, while TCRdb's copy carries only in-frame clones and drops some. The sample shows roughly 50,000 clones, and 2.3% sits with its ten largest clones. Notes on the study in general: In a later analysis, at a false discovery rate of 0.05, roughly 17,000 TCR beta sequences matched HLA alleles. Some highly shared sequence variants likely arose as a pipeline artifact. Relative to the roughly 700-donor mean, N-insertions were reportedly fewer in an Asian-associated ancestry cluster in a later analysis.

The CDR3 extends over 14 amino acids. Per germline, CDR1 LNHDA and CDR2 SQIVND (reference sequence). The J segment lost 6 bases and the V segment lost 5 bases, leaving 7 bases of the junction unmatched. Specimen: PBMCs. This chain links TRBV19 with TRBJ2-3; TRBD1 aligns across 8 bases. The source of this sequence is a female donor in good health and CMV-seronegative. CDR3: CASSYGTGLDTQYF. CDR3 DNA sequence: TGTGCCAGTAGTTATGGGACAGGACTGGATACGCAGTATTTT.